This T cell receptor (beta chain) was captured by sequencing in a study of blood T cell repertoires in COVID-19. Study in general: COVID-19 samples from acute and convalescent phases originated in the United States, Italy and Spain. The analysed material was cDNA or gDNA that came from T cells, B-cell-depleted T cells, or PBMCs.

V shed 4 bases and J 4 bases; nucleotides not matched to a gene: 9. This CDR3 is built from 15 residues. Germline CDR1 and CDR2: SQVTM and ANQGSEA. How the authors handled the data: Reference gene primers were amplified, and this amplification served to estimate nucleated cell counts. The repertoire was sequenced with immunoSEQ multiplex PCR; TCRdb's copy has only in-frame clones and lacks some. The D gene and trimming were derived from the DNA, and the V and J assignments and clone size from that table. The sample lists 100,000 to 150,000 clones, 65% to 90% occurring once. The V call is TRBV29-1, the J call TRBJ1-2; 10 nucleotides align to TRBD1. This receptor was obtained from an elderly woman with acute or convalescent COVID-19. Sequenced: peripheral blood. The CDR3 bases are TGCAGCGTTGGGACAGGGGGACAAGGTGGCTATGGCTACACCTTC. As protein: CSVGTGGQGGYGYTF. Variable domain in full (rest from reference TRBV29-1 and TRBJ1-2): SAVISQKPSRDICQRGTSLTIQCQVDSQVTMMFWYRQQPGQSLTLIATANQGSEATYESGFVIDKFPISRPNLTFSTLTVSNMSPEDSSIYLCSVGTGGQGGYGYTFGSGTRLTVV.